This TCR beta chain was obtained from a study of T cell responses to AZD1222 COVID-19 vaccine (dated by TCRdb to 2020 to 2023). At the level of the whole study: Because spike-specific TCR depth and breadth did not differ between the two schedules, AZD1222 recipients who got a second dose at roughly 4 weeks were pooled with those who got a second dose at roughly 12 weeks. TCR sequencing was performed for more than 230 trial participants, of whom some 200 were given two doses of AZD1222 and around 25 were given two doses of MenACWY control vaccine. Enrollment into the trials was organized by age into subgroups of 18-55, 56-69 and 70-plus years, and those subgroups contained approximately 150, 30 and 60 TCR-sequenced participants, respectively. Paper-wide results and their limitations: Participants were mostly white British, with more females than males. The authors suggested clonal diversity may have been underestimated. Vaccine-associated CD4 TCRs spanned the whole spike protein, with dominant responses in regions 160-218 and 743-854. In the small 56-69-year group, the increase in depth fell short of significance, most likely because of low power. No day 14 peak-response samples were available, so repertoires were characterized only after the peak T cell response. After two AZD1222 doses, both the breadth and the depth of spike-specific TCRs were significantly higher than at day 0 and than in MenACWY recipients. Epitopes outside the regions mutated in the B.1.351 and B.1.1.7 variants were reportedly recognized by nearly half of the unique spike-specific TCRs. Conclusions about previously exposed vaccinees are limited, since just five or six AZD1222 recipients were seropositive for SARS-CoV-2 at baseline.

The label giving this sample's time point can be read as: baseline before first vaccination. Vaccinee samples came from UK trials COV001 and COV002, including a single-blind randomized controlled phase 2/3 trial of AZD1222 (ChAdOx1 nCoV-19) in healthy adults. For TCRbeta chain sequencing, PBMC samples were collected from trial participants at day 0 and at day 28 after the second dose. Turning to this clone: Its antigen has not been determined. Base qualities are not provided; no much larger clone lies one nucleotide away.

The CDR3 runs 12 residues from the cysteine to the phenylalanine. Of all the DNA, just the CDR3 is kept, 36 bases in frame from base 1. The germline V gene (reference sequence) sets CDR1 to SGHKS and CDR2 to YYEKEE. Trimming removed 4 bases from V and 5 bases from J, leaving 9 bases between the germline ends. The CDR3 regions of human TCRbeta chains were subjected to immunosequencing. In the paper's pipeline: TCRs in the repertoires were compared against a reference library of SARS-CoV-2-specific TCRs that had been generated with the MIRA antigen-specificity platform. Breadth meant the fraction of unique TCRs that were SARS-CoV-2-associated, whereas depth meant the fraction of total T cells that were SARS-CoV-2-associated. Using the MIRA data, each spike-specific TCR was assigned both to the spike region to which the TCR was reactive and to a CD4 or CD8 class. Log10-transformed breadth and depth values were compared by one-way ANOVA with Sidak's multiple comparisons tests. TCRdb's version of the immuneACCESS table is confined to in-frame rearrangements and falls short of the full clone set. An unresolved V gene accounts for under half of the shortfall where checked; the remainder is of unknown origin. From that table come the V and J calls and clone size; the DNA was used to work out D and trimming. Within this sample are under 150,000 clones, with around 92% of them counted one time only. The ten largest clones add up to 0.8% to 1.1% of the sample.

This sample comprised peripheral blood, obtained on day 0 of AZD1222 vaccination. The sequence was obtained from an adult in good health. The rearranged segments are TRBV5-5 and TRBJ1-2; the D gene cannot be resolved reliably. The CDR3 reads CASSSEGYGYTF. Read as DNA, the sequence is TGTGCCAGCAGCAGCGAGGGTTATGGCTACACCTTC.